This T cell receptor beta chain was captured by sequencing in a study of T cells in Graves' hyperthyroidism and ophthalmopathy. Study outcomes and limitations: Ophthalmopathy and stable hyperthyroidism were separated by a 13 V-J model.

CDR1 and CDR2 from the germline V gene are SQVTM and ANQGSEA. The ends were cut back, 5 bases at V and 3 bases at J, with 20 bases in the middle. The CDR3 length is 15 residues. Amplification of TCR beta CDR3 regions was performed using RNA transcripts as template. In the first-round RT-PCR of the TCR CDR3, the HTBI primer set was used. One entry per CDR3 protein results from TCRdb running MiXCR on the multiplex PCR reads. The table shows about 640,000 distinct CDR3 sequences, with about 20% occurring only once. This clonotype was counted a few times. What it binds is not known. The sequence derives from a man in his thirties or forties with Graves' ophthalmopathy. The J gene is TRBJ2-7, the V gene TRBV29-1, with a weak D call TRBD2 (5 bases). The specimen was blood. The CDR3 bases are TGCAGCGTTTGGGCCGAGGAGCGCGAGGGCTACGAGCAGTACTTC. It is translated as CSVWAEEREGYEQYF.